This T cell receptor beta chain was observed in a study of blood T cell repertoires in COVID-19. Germline trimming cut 4 bases from V and 5 bases from J; bases unmatched to any gene: 1. The CDR3 extends over 13 amino acids. Germline V gene data show CDR1 as SGHTA and CDR2 as FQGTGA. As concerns this clone: This sample includes further DNA sequences coding for the same CDR3.

Per the authors' pipeline: Nucleated cell counts were estimated from reference gene primer amplification. Sequencing used immunoSEQ multiplex PCR; TCRdb keeps in-frame clones, though not all of them. V and J calls and clone size are as listed in that table; D and trimming were resolved from the DNA. There are about 310,000 clones in the sample; more than 70% occur only once, and 6.5% to 9.5% lies in the top ten. Sequencing input: peripheral blood. This clonotype originated in a woman in her 50s who had recovered from COVID-19. The V call is TRBV7-3, the J call TRBJ2-5; 10 bases align to TRBD1. The CDR3 DNA is TGTGCCAGCAGCTCGGACAGGGGGGAGACCCAGTACTTC. Amino acids: CASSSDRGETQYF.